These 2 T cell receptor beta chains were all obtained from the same sample, sequenced in a study of T cell responses to AZD1222 COVID-19 vaccine. Here immunoSEQ multiplex PCR was the method, and the copy in TCRdb shows in-frame clones only, minus some. The data show 95,000 to 110,000 clones, 70% to 90% seen once. The source material was peripheral blood, sampled 28 days after the second AZD1222 dose. The source of these receptors is an adult who received the AZD1222 COVID-19 vaccine.

The chain has TRBV5-1 and TRBJ1-1; D uncertain. Germline CDR1 and CDR2: SGHRS and YFSETQ. This CDR3 contains 13 residues. V shed 0 bases and J shed 1 base, with 4 bases lying between them. CDR3 coding DNA: TGCGCCAGCAGCTTGGGAGCGAACACTGAAGCTTTCTTT. As protein: CASSLGANTEAFF.

The chain recombines TRBV2 with TRBJ1-1, with 8 positions matching TRBD1. The CDR3 length is 15 residues. CDR1 and CDR2 (germline): SNHLY, FYNNEI. The V gene end was trimmed by 0 bases and the J gene end by 1 base; junction bases not matched to a gene: 1. The CDR3 here is CASSEADRANTEAFF. DNA for the CDR3: TGTGCCAGCAGTGAAGCGGACAGGGCGAACACTGAAGCTTTCTTT.